What follows are 24 T cell receptor beta chains derived from one specimen sequenced in a study of T cells in pancreatic ductal adenocarcinoma. The selected patients with pancreatic ductal adenocarcinoma had surgery but no neoadjuvant therapy. TCRdb's table, derived via immunoSEQ multiplex PCR, lists solely in-frame clones and lacks some. The sample records around 100,000 clones, nearly 95% being singletons. The sample comprised PBMCs. Every receptor here comes from a human donor with pancreatic ductal adenocarcinoma.

This chain's CDR3 is CASSSQGSYGYTF. DNA of the CDR3: TGTGCCAGCAGCTCCCAGGGTTCCTATGGCTACACCTTC. V is TRBV9 and J is TRBJ1-2, with D maybe TRBD1 (5 bases). Germline V gene sequence: CDR1 SGDLS, CDR2 YYNGEE. V lost 4 bases, J lost 4 bases, and 11 bases lay in between. The CDR3 extends over 13 amino acids.

The CDR3 loop is CASKSAPGSYGYTF. The CDR3 nucleotides are TGTGCCAGCAAGTCCGCGCCAGGGTCTTATGGCTACACCTTC. The rearrangement links TRBV27 to TRBJ1-2, with a weak D call TRBD1 (5 bases). Germline CDR1 reads MNHEY; CDR2 reads SMNVEV (reference sequence). The CDR3 is 14 amino acids. Trimming cost V 7 bases and J 5 bases, with 17 bases left between them.

V gene TRBV5-1 combines with J gene TRBJ2-7; the D gene is possibly TRBD2 (5 bases). CDR3 length equals 16 residues. From germline, CDR1 is SGHRS and CDR2 YFSETQ. Trimming pared 4 bases from V and 2 bases from J, leaving 19 bases between. The CDR3 loop is CASSDYLNTSPYEQYF. As DNA, the CDR3 is TGCGCCAGCAGCGACTATCTAAATACTAGTCCCTACGAGCAGTACTTC.

V gene TRBV18 combines with J gene TRBJ2-7; 9 bases fit TRBD2. The germline CDR1 and CDR2 sequences are KGHSH and LQKENI. J lost 0 bases, V lost 6 bases, and 9 bases had no gene match. This CDR3 contains 16 residues. As DNA, the CDR3 is TGTGCCAGCTCTCCTAGCGGGGCAGTCAGCTCCTACGAGCAGTACTTC. Translated, it gives CASSPSGAVSSYEQYF.

This clone has just one count. This chain links TRBV29-1 with TRBJ2-7, with 9 bases that match TRBD2. The ends lost 7 bases at V and 6 bases at J; junction bases unmatched: 13. The CDR3 runs 14 residues. Per the germline V gene, CDR1 is SQVTM and CDR2 is ANQGSEA. The CDR3 is CSASLAGGPGEQYF. CDR3 DNA sequence: TGCAGCGCCTCCCTCGCGGGAGGGCCCGGCGAGCAGTACTTC.

This clone is a singleton in its sample. This sequence joins TRBV7-9 and TRBJ2-7, with 8 bases lining up with TRBD2. The CDR3 sequence is 15 residues long. V shed 10 bases, J shed 5 bases, and the junction held 16 bases outside the gene matches. The germline V gene has CDR1 SEHNR and CDR2 FQNEAQ (reference sequence). Here the CDR3 reads CATSEWTSLRDEQYF. In DNA form, the CDR3 reads TGTGCCACCTCGGAGTGGACTAGCTTACGGGACGAGCAGTACTTC.

The chain couples TRBV29-1 to TRBJ2-4; D is ambiguous. V was clipped by 4 bases and J by 5 bases, with 12 bases between them. Germline V gene sequence: CDR1 SQVTM, CDR2 ANQGSEA. The CDR3 is 13 residues long. The CDR3 nucleotides are TGCAGCGTTGTTACGGTCGCGGAAAACATTCAGTACTTC. Translation: CSVVTVAENIQYF.

This chain uses TRBV29-1 with TRBJ2-1; D gene unclear. The germline CDR1 and CDR2 sequences are SQVTM and ANQGSEA. V lost 8 bases to trimming and J lost 0 bases, with 8 bases between them. This CDR3 comprises 12 residues. The CDR3 sequence is CSRRGSYNEQFF. CDR3 sequence (DNA): TGCAGCAGACGAGGCTCCTACAATGAGCAGTTCTTC.

This rearrangement joins TRBV28 to TRBJ2-1; D possibly corresponds to TRBD1 (5 bases). Germline lookup yields CDR1 MDHEN and CDR2 SYDVKM. The length of the CDR3 is 12 residues. V gave up 8 bases and J gave up 3 bases, with 8 bases separating them. Here the CDR3 reads CASYDSYNEQFF. Here the CDR3 DNA reads TGTGCCAGCTACGACAGCTACAATGAGCAGTTCTTC.

This clone was counted a single time. The rearrangement links TRBV7-3 to TRBJ2-1, with 14 bases that match TRBD2. CDR3 length equals 17 residues. Trimming took 2 bases from V and 5 from J; bases not matched to a gene: 5. Germline CDR1 reads SGHTA; CDR2 reads FQGTGA. The CDR3 sequence: CASSLRGLAGDHNEQFF. The CDR3 bases are TGTGCCAGCAGCTTACGGGGACTAGCGGGAGATCACAATGAGCAGTTCTTC.

V gene TRBV7-9 combines with J gene TRBJ2-3; D is unclear. V lost 8 bases and J lost 2, with 11 bases in between. Germline V lookup: CDR1 SEHNR, CDR2 FQNEAQ (reference sequence). This CDR3 is built from 13 residues. The CDR3 DNA reads TGTGCCAGCCGAGAGCCCTCCACAGATACGCAGTATTTT. Amino acid sequence: CASREPSTDTQYF.

DNA for the CDR3: TGTGCCAGCAGCTTTCAGTCCGAGACCCAGTACTTC. As protein: CASSFQSETQYF. The chain combines TRBV5-5 with TRBJ2-5; no clear D. The CDR3 sequence is 12 residues long. Germline loops: CDR1 SGHKS, CDR2 YYEKEE (reference sequence). Trimming shortened V by 2 bases and J by 5 bases, and 7 bases separated the two germline ends. Full variable domain (missing parts from reference TRBV5-5 and TRBJ2-5): DAGVTQSPTHLIKTRGQQVTLRCSPISGHKSVSWYQQVLGQGPQFIFQYYEKEERGRGNFPDRFSARQFPNYSSELNVNALLLGDSALYLCASSFQSETQYFGPGTRLLVL.

The rearrangement uses TRBV20-1 and TRBJ2-1; D uncertain. Trimming shortened V by 8 bases and J by 6 bases, and 11 bases separated the two germline ends. Germline V CDR1 and CDR2: DFQATT, SNEGSKA (reference sequence). This CDR3 region has 11 residues. The CDR3 DNA is TGCAGTACCTTAGCCTTCAATGAGCAGTTCTTC. Its translation is CSTLAFNEQFF.

The chain carries TRBV7-8 and TRBJ2-5; D is undetermined. Germline CDR1 SGHVS, CDR2 FQNEAQ. This CDR3 is 14 amino acids long. The germline V and J ends were trimmed by 1 base and 5 bases, with 11 bases remaining between them. CDR3 in amino acids: CASSLVAEVETQYF. The CDR3 nucleotides read TGTGCCAGCAGCTTAGTTGCAGAAGTCGAGACCCAGTACTTC. Filled out from reference TRBV7-8 and TRBJ2-5, the complete variable domain reads GAGVSQSPRYKVAKRGQDVALRCDPISGHVSLFWYQQALGQGPEFLTYFQNEAQLDKSGLPSDRFFAERPEGSVSTLKIQRTQQEDSAVYLCASSLVAEVETQYFGPGTRLLVL.

The V gene is TRBV27, the J gene TRBJ2-3; maybe TRBD2 (6 bases). The germline gives CDR1 MNHEY, CDR2 SMNVEV (reference sequence). The CDR3 sequence is 12 residues long. With 2 bases removed from V and 6 bases from J, the gap between germline ends came to 6 bases. The CDR3 DNA follows: TGTGCCAGCAGTTTAGGGGGGGATACGCAGTATTTT. This encodes CASSLGGDTQYF.

This chain uses TRBV7-8 with TRBJ2-7; the match to TRBD1 covers 8 bases. There are 14 residues in the CDR3. Germline-derived CDR1 and CDR2 are SGHVS and FQNEAQ. V lost 2 bases and J lost 3; bases outside the gene matches: 3. Here the CDR3 DNA reads TGTGCCAGCAGCTTATATACAGGGGGCTACGAGCAGTACTTC. Its translation is CASSLYTGGYEQYF.

V and J are TRBV19 and TRBJ2-5, with 9 bases fitting TRBD1. Germline-derived CDR1 and CDR2 are LNHDA and SQIVND (reference sequence). The CDR3 runs 14 residues. Germline trimming cut 5 bases from V and 7 bases from J; bases unmatched to any gene: 8. The CDR3 bases are TGTGCCAGTAGTCCCTCGGGACAGGGAGGGACCCAGTACTTC. Translating it yields CASSPSGQGGTQYF.

This chain connects TRBV7-9 to TRBJ1-1; 7 nucleotides match TRBD1. From germline, CDR1 is SEHNR and CDR2 FQNEAQ (reference sequence). This CDR3 has 14 amino acids. The V segment lost 0 bases and the J segment 7 bases; nucleotides outside the gene matches: 5. CDR3 residues: CASSLASGGIEAFF. The CDR3 DNA reads TGTGCCAGCAGCTTAGCATCAGGGGGGATTGAAGCTTTCTTT.

The chain uses TRBV11-3 and TRBJ2-2; the match to TRBD2 covers 9 bases. Trimming at V came to 3 bases and at J to 6 bases, leaving 5 bases not matched to a gene. The CDR3 spans 15 residues. In germline, CDR1 is SGHNT, CDR2 YENEEA. The CDR3 sequence: CASSLMVAGAGELFF. The CDR3, as DNA: TGTGCCAGCAGCTTGATGGTAGCGGGAGCCGGGGAGCTGTTTTTT.

The V call is TRBV28, the J call TRBJ2-1; D gene ambiguous. CDR1 is MDHEN, CDR2 SYDVKM, per germline. The V gene lost 5 bases and the J gene lost 2 bases, with 13 bases spanning the gap. This CDR3 has 15 amino acids. Written as DNA, the CDR3 is TGTGCCAGCAGTCGCACGGGTCATACCTACAATGAGCAGTTCTTC. Protein: CASSRTGHTYNEQFF.

The chain links TRBV6-1 to TRBJ2-1; maybe TRBD1 (6 bases). This CDR3 comprises 13 residues. The germline V and J ends were trimmed by 9 bases and 10 bases, with 19 bases remaining between them. The germline V gene has CDR1 MNHNS and CDR2 SASEGT. The CDR3 DNA reads TGTGCCAGAGGGGGAGACGTCCCGGGGGAGCAGTTCTTC. This gives the protein CARGGDVPGEQFF.

This rearrangement joins TRBV7-9 to TRBJ2-3; weak D call: TRBD1 (5 bases). This CDR3 is 15 amino acids long. Trimming removed 1 base from V and 2 bases from J, with 10 bases in between. Germline values: CDR1 SEHNR, CDR2 FQNEAQ (reference sequence). The CDR3 DNA is TGTGCCAGCAGCTTAGGGCAGGGTCCCACAGATACGCAGTATTTT. As protein: CASSLGQGPTDTQYF.

The CDR3: CASSLIGGDEQFF. The CDR3 DNA is TGTGCCAGCAGCCTAATAGGGGGAGATGAGCAGTTCTTC. The chain carries TRBV5-6 and TRBJ2-1; weak D call: TRBD1 (6 bases). Germline CDR1 SGHDT, CDR2 YYEEEE. With 4 bases removed from V and 8 bases from J, the gap between germline ends came to 13 bases. This CDR3 has 13 amino acids.

This clone was seen just once. The CDR3 is CASSWDITGNTIYF. Written as DNA, the CDR3 is TGTGCCAGCAGCTGGGACATAACTGGAAACACCATATATTTT. The gene calls are TRBV5-4 and TRBJ1-3; D perhaps matches TRBD1 (6 bases). Germline lookup yields CDR1 SGHNT and CDR2 YYREEE (reference sequence). The V end was cut by 3 bases, the J end by 2 bases, with 9 bases between. This CDR3 has 14 residues.